The 29 T cell receptor beta chains below come from one sample, sequenced in a study of T cells in Graves' hyperthyroidism and ophthalmopathy (dated by TCRdb to the late 2010s). Preparation of the library involved multiplex PCR. This sample was sequenced with an Illumina HiSeq 2000. The TCR beta CDR3 regions were amplified from RNA transcripts. A first-round RT-PCR of the TCR CDR3 used the HTBI primer set with the Qiagen OneStep RT-PCR kit. The public reads were reanalyzed by TCRdb: fastp trimming at Q25, MiXCR alignment, in-frame beta chains only. Rows with a matching CDR3 protein are joined into one entry that keeps the most common DNA and genes. This sample has 390,000 or so distinct CDR3 sequences in its table, and roughly 14% of those were observed once. Clones ranked in the top ten supply about 13% of the sample. What was sequenced was blood. The receptors come from a man aged 18 to 35 with Graves' ophthalmopathy.

This clonotype was recorded a few times. V usage is TRBV24-1 and J usage is TRBJ2-1; no clear D. This CDR3 has 15 amino acids. Deletions cut 2 bases from V and 3 bases from J, with 10 bases between. CDR1 and CDR2 from the germline V gene are KGHDR and SFDVKD. The CDR3 bases are TGTGCCACCAGTGATTCTGGGTCCGACTACAATGAGCAGTTCTTC. It specifies CATSDSGSDYNEQFF.

The chain joins TRBV7-2 to TRBJ2-1; D remains ambiguous. Trimming shortened V by 5 bases and J by 4 bases, and 12 bases separated the two germline ends. Germline V gene lookup returns CDR1 SGHTA and CDR2 FQGNSA. This CDR3 spans 14 amino acids. The CDR3 sequence: CASSTPARYNEQFF. CDR3 DNA: TGTGCCAGCAGCACCCCAGCCAGGTACAATGAGCAGTTCTTC. The full variable domain, with the rest looked up from reference TRBV7-2 and TRBJ2-1, is GAGVSQSPSNKVTEKGKDVELRCDPISGHTALYWYRQSLGQGLEFLIYFQGNSAPDKSGLPSDRFSAERTGGSVSTLTIQRTQQEDSAVYLCASSTPARYNEQFFGPGTRLTVL.

The V gene is TRBV5-1, the J gene TRBJ2-5; no firm D call. Trimming stripped 4 bases from V and 0 bases from J, with 13 bases between. Germline values: CDR1 SGHRS, CDR2 YFSETQ. The CDR3 contains 15 residues. Written as DNA, the CDR3 is TGCGCCAGCAGCCTCGTGTCAGAGTACCAAGAGACCCAGTACTTC. Translating it yields CASSLVSEYQETQYF.

This clonotype has just a few counts. V is TRBV14 and J is TRBJ1-1, with 9 bases matching TRBD1. There are 16 residues in the CDR3. V was clipped by 1 base and J by 6 bases; unmatched bases: 9. The germline CDR1 and CDR2 sequences are SGHDN and FVKESK. The DNA of the CDR3 is TGTGCCAGCAGCCAAGTGGGGACAGGGAACCAGGCTGAAGCTTTCTTT. Residues: CASSQVGTGNQAEAFF.

This clonotype was counted between two and nine times. The chain carries TRBV19 and TRBJ2-3, with D hard to call. Germline CDR1 and CDR2: LNHDA and SQIVND (reference sequence). V shed 4 bases and J shed 4 bases, with 3 bases lying between them. The CDR3 contains 11 residues. The CDR3 reads CASSTSDTQYF. CDR3 DNA: TGTGCCAGTAGTACCTCAGATACGCAGTATTTT.

The chain has TRBV15 and TRBJ2-1; D not certain. Germline V CDR1 and CDR2: LNHNV, YYDKDF (reference sequence). Trimming took off 0 bases at V and 9 bases at J, with 3 bases between the two ends. The CDR3 has 11 amino acids. The DNA for the CDR3 is TGTGCCACCAGCAGAGAGCCTGAGCAGTTCTTC. Translating gives CATSREPEQFF.

This clonotype was seen at least ten times. The chain employs TRBV12-3 or TRBV12-4 and TRBJ1-2; D is uncertain. This CDR3 has 12 residues. Deletions cut 8 bases from V and 5 bases from J, with 12 bases between. CDR3 sequence: CASSPVPYGYTF. As DNA, the CDR3 is TGTGCCAGCTCTCCGGTTCCTTATGGCTACACCTTC.

The chain uses TRBV5-1 and TRBJ2-1; no definite D call. The ends were cut back, 4 bases at V and 8 bases at J, with 13 bases in the middle. Germline CDR1 is SGHRS and CDR2 is YFSETQ. The CDR3 is 13 amino acids. The CDR3 loop reads CASSPGAYYEQFF. The CDR3 DNA follows: TGCGCCAGCAGCCCCGGCGCATACTATGAGCAGTTCTTC.

This clonotype was detected many times. CDR3 sequence: CASSFLTTANYGYTF. The CDR3 coding sequence is TGCGCCAGCAGCTTCTTAACGACAGCTAACTATGGCTACACCTTC. The chain uses TRBV5-1 and TRBJ1-2; the D gene is possibly TRBD1 (5 bases). V lost 2 bases and J 0 bases, leaving 11 bases between the germline ends. The CDR3 has 15 amino acids. Germline V CDR1 and CDR2: SGHRS, YFSETQ.

This clonotype showed up many times. J is TRBJ2-7 and V is TRBV7-2; D gene uncertain. The germline V and J ends were trimmed by 8 bases and 0 bases, with 14 bases remaining between them. The CDR3 covers 14 residues. The germline CDR1 and CDR2 sequences are SGHTA and FQGNSA. This CDR3 reads CASVRSPLSYEQYF. CDR3 DNA sequence: TGTGCCAGCGTGCGCTCTCCTCTCTCCTACGAGCAGTACTTC.

About this clonotype itself: A much larger clone differs by one base, so this may be a read error. The chain joins TRBV20-1 to TRBJ2-2; D perhaps matches TRBD1 (6 bases). Per the germline V gene, CDR1 is DFQATT and CDR2 is SNEGSKA (reference sequence). The CDR3 length is 13 residues. In DNA, the CDR3 is TGCAATGCTCCGAACAGGGACACCGGGGAGCTGTTTTTT. Its translation: CNAPNRDTGELFF.

This clonotype has ten or more counts. V usage is TRBV7-9 and J usage is TRBJ2-5; 10 nucleotides line up with TRBD2. The CDR3 contains 15 residues. Germline assignment: CDR1 SEHNR and CDR2 FQNEAQ (reference sequence). The J segment lost 3 bases and the V segment lost 1 base, leaving 2 bases of the junction unmatched. The CDR3 sequence is CASSLELAGKETQYF. CDR3 sequence (DNA): TGTGCCAGCAGCTTAGAACTAGCGGGGAAAGAGACCCAGTACTTC.

This sequence joins TRBV6-6 and TRBJ2-7; D uncertain. Germline lookup yields CDR1 MNHNY and CDR2 SVGAGI (reference sequence). CDR3 length: 11 residues. V was trimmed by 2 bases and J by 6 bases, leaving 5 bases between them. Written as DNA, the CDR3 is TGTGCCAGCAGTTACAATAGCGAGCAGTACTTC. Its translation is CASSYNSEQYF.

The chain uses TRBV5-1 and TRBJ2-5; 12 bases are a match to TRBD2. Germline-derived CDR1 and CDR2 are SGHRS and YFSETQ. This CDR3 region has 16 residues. After removal of 4 bases from V and 1 base from J, the junction contained 5 bases not matched to a gene. The CDR3 spells CASSPTSGGPQETQYF. The CDR3 bases are TGCGCCAGCAGCCCTACTAGCGGGGGGCCCCAAGAGACCCAGTACTTC.

The table lists this clonotype with a few counts. The genes are TRBV4-1 and TRBJ2-7; the D gene could be TRBD1 or TRBD2 (5 bases each). Trimming took off 3 bases at V and 6 bases at J, with 15 bases between the two ends. CDR1 MGHRA and CDR2 YSYEKL come from the germline V gene. CDR3 size: 14 residues. CDR3 sequence (DNA): TGCGCCAGCAGCCACGGGACGGAGACCTGCGAGCAGTACTTC. Translated: CASSHGTETCEQYF.

This clonotype was seen a few times. A much larger clone is a single base away; this may be a read error. A read error is likely, as this CDR3 ends without the conserved phenylalanine or tryptophan. The chain carries TRBV12-3 or TRBV12-4 and TRBJ2-3, with 16 bases aligning to TRBD2. The CDR3 runs 19 residues. V shed 4 bases and J 1 base; nucleotides not matched to a gene: 8. In DNA form, the CDR3 reads TGTGCCAGCAGTTCCCCCGGGACTAGCGGGGGGGCGGGCACAGATACGCAGTATTCT. Translated, it gives CASSSPGTSGGAGTDTQYS.

This clonotype was found a few times. The gene calls are TRBV7-9 and TRBJ1-5; 10 nucleotides match TRBD1. CDR1 and CDR2 from the germline V gene are SEHNR and FQNEAQ (reference sequence). The CDR3 extends over 15 amino acids. The J segment lost 3 bases and the V segment lost 4 bases, leaving 3 bases of the junction unmatched. The CDR3 is CASSSGTGANQPQHF. DNA for the CDR3: TGTGCCAGCAGCTCTGGGACAGGGGCCAATCAGCCCCAGCATTTT.

This clonotype was picked up many times. The gene calls are TRBV7-8 and TRBJ2-3; tentatively, D is TRBD1 or TRBD2 (5 bases each). Germline V gives CDR1 SGHVS, CDR2 FQNEAQ. This CDR3 is 14 amino acids long. V lost 4 bases to trimming and J lost 4 bases, with 12 bases between them. The DNA for the CDR3 is TGTGCCAGCAGCTGGACTGTGGGGGCAGATACGCAGTATTTT. Translating it yields CASSWTVGADTQYF.

This clonotype has more than one count but fewer than ten. The chain is built from TRBV5-5 and TRBJ1-5; D call uncertain. The CDR3 spans 15 residues. Trimming pared 1 base from V and 7 bases from J, leaving 15 bases between. Germline CDR1 and CDR2: SGHKS and YYEKEE (reference sequence). The CDR3 region is CASSLFNIEEQPQHF. The DNA for the CDR3 is TGTGCCAGCAGCTTGTTTAATATCGAAGAGCAGCCCCAGCATTTT.

This clonotype was counted ten times or more. The rearrangement uses TRBV19 and TRBJ1-2; tentatively, D is TRBD1 (5 bases). This CDR3 contains 16 residues. Germline CDR1 reads LNHDA; CDR2 reads SQIVND (reference sequence). Trimming cost V 6 bases and J 7 bases, with 24 bases left between them. DNA for the CDR3: TGTGCCAGTAGCCAACTTGGGACCGCGCGGGGAGGTGGCTACACCTTC. It yields the protein CASSQLGTARGGGYTF.

This clonotype was counted many times. The chain links TRBV4-1 to TRBJ2-1; no clear D gene. The CDR3 is made up of 18 amino acids. The V end was cut by 0 bases, the J end by 3 bases, with 18 bases between. Germline values: CDR1 MGHRA, CDR2 YSYEKL. The CDR3, as DNA: TGCGCCAGCAGCCAAGATAGAATGGGATACCTTCACTACAATGAGCAGTTCTTC. Translated: CASSQDRMGYLHYNEQFF.

The V call is TRBV6-2 or TRBV6-3, the J call TRBJ2-7, with D perhaps matching TRBD2 (6 bases). The CDR3 extends over 14 amino acids. The V gene's germline CDR1 is MNHEY and CDR2 SVGEGT. Trimming took off 5 bases at V and 4 bases at J, with 15 bases between the two ends. CDR3 sequence reads: CASSRRPGEYEQYF. In nucleotides, the CDR3 is TGTGCCAGCAGTCGCCGACCGGGGGAGTACGAGCAGTACTTC.

The genes are TRBV7-9 and TRBJ2-7; 10 positions agree with TRBD1. V shed 5 bases and J 1 base; nucleotides not matched to a gene: 11. CDR3 size: 17 residues. Germline CDR1 SEHNR, CDR2 FQNEAQ (reference sequence). In DNA, the CDR3 is TGTGCCAGCAGCAAGCTTCCCCCGGACAGGGGGTCCTACGAGCAGTACTTC. Protein sequence: CASSKLPPDRGSYEQYF.

V gene TRBV10-3 combines with J gene TRBJ2-7, with 7 bases fitting TRBD1. Looked up from germline, CDR1 is ENHRY and CDR2 is SYGVKD. J was trimmed by 6 bases and V by 8 bases; bases with no gene match: 1. The CDR3 totals 10 residues. The DNA for the CDR3 is TGTGCCATCGGGACAGTCGAGCAGTACTTC. It yields the protein CAIGTVEQYF.

Ten or more counts support this clonotype. This sequence joins TRBV2 and TRBJ1-5; no firm D call. Germline assignment: CDR1 SNHLY and CDR2 FYNNEI. V lost 4 bases, J lost 0 bases, and 10 bases lay in between. The CDR3 consists of 15 residues. In DNA, the CDR3 is TGTGCCAGCAGTGCCCAAATCGCTAGCAATCAGCCCCAGCATTTT. It translates to CASSAQIASNQPQHF.

This clonotype appeared many times. The chain combines TRBV7-8 with TRBJ2-7, with 8 positions matching TRBD1. The CDR3 runs 12 residues. V shed 3 bases, J shed 6 bases, and the junction held 1 base outside the gene matches. In germline, CDR1 is SGHVS, CDR2 FQNEAQ. CDR3 sequence reads: CASSLDRVEQYF. CDR3 in DNA: TGTGCCAGCAGCTTGGACAGGGTCGAGCAGTACTTC.

This clonotype showed up just a few times. This chain uses TRBV19 with TRBJ1-1; D unresolved. Germline CDR1 LNHDA, CDR2 SQIVND (reference sequence). CDR3 size: 14 residues. Trimming left V 7 bases short and J 0 bases short, with 12 bases between. The CDR3 region has the DNA TGTGCCAGTATCGGAAGTCTGATGAACACTGAAGCTTTCTTT. Protein: CASIGSLMNTEAFF.

The V call is TRBV15, the J call TRBJ2-7, with 7 positions matching TRBD1. CDR3 size: 14 residues. Looked up from germline, CDR1 is LNHNV and CDR2 is YYDKDF (reference sequence). The junction had 4 bases not matched to a gene; V was cut back by 3 bases and J by 2 bases. The CDR3 coding sequence is TGTGCCACCAGCAGGACAGGGAACCCCTACGAGCAGTACTTC. Its translation: CATSRTGNPYEQYF.

This clonotype has just a few counts. This chain connects TRBV2 to TRBJ2-2; TRBD2 agrees at 9 bases. The CDR3 spans 16 residues. Germline V gene lookup returns CDR1 SNHLY and CDR2 FYNNEI. V dropped 4 bases and J dropped 4; count of bases not matched to a gene: 7. The CDR3 sequence: CASSGVRLAATGELFF. In DNA form, the CDR3 reads TGTGCCAGCAGTGGAGTCCGACTAGCGGCCACCGGGGAGCTGTTTTTT.